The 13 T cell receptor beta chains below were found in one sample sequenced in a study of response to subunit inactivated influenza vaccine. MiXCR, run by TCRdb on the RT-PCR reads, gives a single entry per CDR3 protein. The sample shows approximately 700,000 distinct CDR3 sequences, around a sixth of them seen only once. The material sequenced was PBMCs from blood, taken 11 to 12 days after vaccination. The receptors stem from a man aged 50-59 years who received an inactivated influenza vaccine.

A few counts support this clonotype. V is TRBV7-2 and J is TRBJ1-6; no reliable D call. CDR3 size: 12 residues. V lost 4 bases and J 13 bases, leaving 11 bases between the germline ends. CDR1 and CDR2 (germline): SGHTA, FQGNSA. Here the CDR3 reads CASSYDLNPLHF. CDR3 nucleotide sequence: TGTGCCAGCAGCTACGACCTTAATCCCCTCCACTTT.

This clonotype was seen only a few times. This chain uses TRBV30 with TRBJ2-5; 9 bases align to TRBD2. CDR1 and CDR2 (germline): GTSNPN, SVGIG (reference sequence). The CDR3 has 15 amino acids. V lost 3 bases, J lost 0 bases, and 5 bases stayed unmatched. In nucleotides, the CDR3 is TGTGCCTGGAGCGCGGGGGGGCCGAACCAAGAGACCCAGTACTTC. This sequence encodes CAWSAGGPNQETQYF.

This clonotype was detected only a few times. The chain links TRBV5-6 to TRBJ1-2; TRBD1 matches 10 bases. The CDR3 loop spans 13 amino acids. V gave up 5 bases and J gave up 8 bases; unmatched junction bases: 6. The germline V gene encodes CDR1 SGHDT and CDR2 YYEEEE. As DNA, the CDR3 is TGTGCCAGCAGTGCGGGACAGGGGTTCGGCTACACCTTC. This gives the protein CASSAGQGFGYTF.

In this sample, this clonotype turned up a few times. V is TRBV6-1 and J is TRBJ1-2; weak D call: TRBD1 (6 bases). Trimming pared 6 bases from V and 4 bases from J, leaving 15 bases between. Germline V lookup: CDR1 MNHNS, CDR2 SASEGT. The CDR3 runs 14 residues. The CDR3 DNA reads TGTGCCAGCAGGAACAGGAGGGGGGTCTATGGCTACACCTTC. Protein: CASRNRRGVYGYTF.

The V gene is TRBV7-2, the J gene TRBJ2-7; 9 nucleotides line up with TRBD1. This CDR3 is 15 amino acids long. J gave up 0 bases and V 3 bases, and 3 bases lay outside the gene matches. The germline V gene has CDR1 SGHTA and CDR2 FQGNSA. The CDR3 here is CASSFDRGSSYEQYF. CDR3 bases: TGTGCCAGCAGCTTCGACAGGGGGAGCTCCTACGAGCAGTACTTC.

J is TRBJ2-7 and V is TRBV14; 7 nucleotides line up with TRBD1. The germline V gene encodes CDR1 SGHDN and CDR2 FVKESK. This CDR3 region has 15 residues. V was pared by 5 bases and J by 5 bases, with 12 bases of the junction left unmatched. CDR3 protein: CASSTQTGWQNEQYF. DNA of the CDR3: TGTGCCAGCAGCACTCAGACAGGGTGGCAGAACGAGCAGTACTTC.

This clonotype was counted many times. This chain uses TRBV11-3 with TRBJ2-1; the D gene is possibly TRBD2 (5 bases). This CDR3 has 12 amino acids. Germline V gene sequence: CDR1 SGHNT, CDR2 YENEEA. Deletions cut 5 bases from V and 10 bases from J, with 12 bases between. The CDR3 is CASSPGSGEQFF. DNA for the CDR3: TGTGCCAGCAGCCCGGGTTCGGGGGAGCAGTTCTTC.

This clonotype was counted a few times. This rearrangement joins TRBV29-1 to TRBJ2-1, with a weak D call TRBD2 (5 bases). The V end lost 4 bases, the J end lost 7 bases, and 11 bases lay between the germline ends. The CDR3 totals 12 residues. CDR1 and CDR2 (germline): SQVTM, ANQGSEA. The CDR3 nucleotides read TGCAGCGTTGCTGTCCGGGATAATGAGCAGTTCTTC. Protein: CSVAVRDNEQFF.

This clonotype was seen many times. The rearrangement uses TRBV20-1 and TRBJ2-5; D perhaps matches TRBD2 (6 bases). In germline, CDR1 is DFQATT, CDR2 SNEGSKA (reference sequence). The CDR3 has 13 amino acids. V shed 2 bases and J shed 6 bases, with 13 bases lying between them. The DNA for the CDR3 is TGCAGTGCTAGACCCGGGGGTGGAAAGACCCAGTACTTC. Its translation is CSARPGGGKTQYF.

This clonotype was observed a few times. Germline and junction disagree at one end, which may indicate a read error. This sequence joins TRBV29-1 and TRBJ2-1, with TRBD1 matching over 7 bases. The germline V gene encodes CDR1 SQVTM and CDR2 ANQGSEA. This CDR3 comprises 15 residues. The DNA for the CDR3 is TGCAGCGCTGAAAGCGACAGGGTGTTTTACAATGAGCAGTTCTTC. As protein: CSAESDRVFYNEQFF.

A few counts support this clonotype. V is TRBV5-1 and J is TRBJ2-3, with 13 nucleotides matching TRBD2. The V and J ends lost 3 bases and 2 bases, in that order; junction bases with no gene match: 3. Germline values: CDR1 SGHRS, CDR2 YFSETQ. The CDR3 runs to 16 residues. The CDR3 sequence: CASSWGLAGLTDTQYF. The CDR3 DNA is TGCGCCAGCAGCTGGGGACTAGCGGGGCTCACAGATACGCAGTATTTT. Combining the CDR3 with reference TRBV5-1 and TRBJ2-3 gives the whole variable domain KAGVTQTPRYLIKTRGQQVTLSCSPISGHRSVSWYQQTPGQGLQFLFEYFSETQRNKGNFPGRFSGRQFSNSRSEMNVSTLELGDSALYLCASSWGLAGLTDTQYFGPGTRLTVL.

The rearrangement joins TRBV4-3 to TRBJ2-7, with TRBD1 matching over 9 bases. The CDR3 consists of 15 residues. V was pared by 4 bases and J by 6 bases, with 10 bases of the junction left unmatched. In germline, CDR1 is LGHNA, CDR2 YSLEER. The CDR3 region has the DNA TGCGCCAGCAGCCGACCGGGACAGGGCCTTTTCGAGCAGTACTTC. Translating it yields CASSRPGQGLFEQYF.

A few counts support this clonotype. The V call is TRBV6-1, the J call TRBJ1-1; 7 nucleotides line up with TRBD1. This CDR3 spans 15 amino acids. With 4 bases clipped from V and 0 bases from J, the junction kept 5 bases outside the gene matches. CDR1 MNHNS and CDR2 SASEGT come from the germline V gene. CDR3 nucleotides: TGTGCCAGCAGTGCGGGACAGACATTGAACACTGAAGCTTTCTTT. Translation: CASSAGQTLNTEAFF.